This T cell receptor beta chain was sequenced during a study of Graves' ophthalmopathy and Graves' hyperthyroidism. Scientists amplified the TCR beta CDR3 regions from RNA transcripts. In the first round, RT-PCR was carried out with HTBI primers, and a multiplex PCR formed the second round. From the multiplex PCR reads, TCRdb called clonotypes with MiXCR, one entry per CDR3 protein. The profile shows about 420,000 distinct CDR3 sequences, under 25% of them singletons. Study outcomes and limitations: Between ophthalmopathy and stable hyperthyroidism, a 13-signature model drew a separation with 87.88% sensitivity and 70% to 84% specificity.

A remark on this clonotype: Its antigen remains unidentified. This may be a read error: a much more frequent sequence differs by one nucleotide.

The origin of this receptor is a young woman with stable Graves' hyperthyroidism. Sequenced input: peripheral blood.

The CDR3 bases are TGTGCCAGCAGCCCCACTTCCGATTCACACCTCCACTTT. Protein sequence: CASSPTSDSHLHF. This chain connects TRBV7-9 to TRBJ1-6; D gene ambiguous. From germline, CDR1 is SEHNR and CDR2 FQNEAQ (reference sequence). The CDR3 is 13 residues long.